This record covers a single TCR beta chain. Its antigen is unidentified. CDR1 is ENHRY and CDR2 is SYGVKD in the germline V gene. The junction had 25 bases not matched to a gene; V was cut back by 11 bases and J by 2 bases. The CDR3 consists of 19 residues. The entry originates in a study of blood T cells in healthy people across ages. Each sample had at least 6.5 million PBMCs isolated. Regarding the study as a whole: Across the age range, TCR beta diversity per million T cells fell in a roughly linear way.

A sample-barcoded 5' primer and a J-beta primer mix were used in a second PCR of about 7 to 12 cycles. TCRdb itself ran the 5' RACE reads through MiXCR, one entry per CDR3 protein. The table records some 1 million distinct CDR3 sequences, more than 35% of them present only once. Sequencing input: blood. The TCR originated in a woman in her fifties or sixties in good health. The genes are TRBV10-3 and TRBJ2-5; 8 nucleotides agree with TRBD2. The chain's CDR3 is CAAGGTASGSLARQETQYF. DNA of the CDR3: TGTGCCGCCGGCGGTACAGCGAGCGGGAGTTTGGCGAGACAAGAGACCCAGTACTTC.